Listed below are T cell receptor beta chains from one sample, sequenced in a study of cytomegalovirus exposure and HLA in healthy donors. Sequencing used immunoSEQ multiplex PCR; TCRdb keeps in-frame clones, though not all of them. The profile shows over 150,000 clones, about four fifths of them singletons. Material: PBMCs. The receptors were sampled from a woman between 45 and 60 years old in good health and CMV-seronegative. The CDR3 runs from the conserved cysteine through the conserved F or W.

>TRBV6-5
CASSPQGWIGYTF
>TRBV6-6
CASRTGGMVSNQPQHF
>TRBV5-5
CASSLIDSSGPYSGANVLTF
>TRBV7-6
CASSFALGGSYEQYF
>TRBV27
CASSRQGSNEKLFF
>TRBV7-9
CASSLSGGALEAFF
>TRBV4-1
CASSQDPGGSGNTIYF
>TRBV29-1
CSVEDRGPGANVLTF
>TRBV6-5
CASSRSGRDTQYF
>TRBV2
CATGGTGNTEAFF
>TRBV7-9
CASSSAGGQTDTQYF
>TRBV7-2
CASSFSLQETQYF
>TRBV2
CASSPDRFRNSPLHF
>TRBV7-2
CASSFSGRVQETQYF
>TRBV7-2
CASSSRGVRTDTQYF
>TRBV5-4
CASRGASGGASDTQYF
>TRBV7-3
CASSLTGGEETQYF
>TRBV6-1
CASSSRPRGYEQYF
>TRBV6-5
CASSFGQGSYEQYF
>TRBV5-4
CASKGGTDTQYF